This T cell receptor (beta chain) was identified in a study of cytomegalovirus exposure and HLA in healthy donors. Across the whole study: About 82 million unique TCRs from HLA-typed donors were held in an early release of data.

As for this clone: Its antigen remains unknown.

The PCR had 60 Vbeta and 13 Jbeta primers. Sequencing used immunoSEQ multiplex PCR; TCRdb keeps in-frame clones, though not all of them. The sample lists 150,000 or so clones; around 84% were seen once. The germline V gene encodes CDR1 SGHDT and CDR2 YYEEEE. The CDR3 length is 15 residues. The V end was cut by 6 bases, the J end by 5 bases, with 20 bases between. General observations from the study: In a later analysis, TCR beta V- and J-gene trimming showed a link to a missense DCLRE1C variant. Productive rates of about 90% or about 30% were seen for most TCR beta V segments in an earlier analysis.

The sequencing sample was made of PBMCs. This sequence joins TRBV5-6 and TRBJ1-2, with D perhaps matching TRBD1 (6 bases). The clonotype was recovered from a woman aged 40-49 years in good health and CMV-seropositive. The CDR3 here is CASTTRPGGEYGYTF. CDR3 in DNA: TGTGCCAGCACTACTCGTCCGGGGGGCGAGTATGGCTACACCTTC.